This is a list of T cell receptor beta chains from one sample in a study of cytomegalovirus exposure and HLA in healthy donors. Libraries were prepared by immunoSEQ multiplex PCR; TCRdb keeps only in-frame clonotypes and omits some of them. The sample includes around 150,000 clones, more than 75% of them seen just once. Sequencing used PBMCs. These receptors all come from a human donor in good health. CDR3s include the opening cysteine and the closing phenylalanine or tryptophan. Fields, in order: V gene, clone size, J gene, D gene, CDR3 DNA, CDR3 protein. The D gene is left open where the match is weak. Expanded clones get a size class; other rows say once, few or many, or leave the size out.

TRBV5-1	.	TRBJ2-6	TRBD2	TGCGCCAGCAGCCCCAGCGGGGATACTGGGGCCAACGTCCTGACTTTC	CASSPSGDTGANVLTF
TRBV7-2	once	TRBJ2-5	.	TGTGCCAGCAGCCGCCCAACATTGGCCTCGACCCAGTACTTC	CASSRPTLASTQYF
TRBV18	.	TRBJ2-1	.	TGTGCCAGCTCACCCAGTAGCGCCGGCAATGAGCAGTTCTTC	CASSPSSAGNEQFF
TRBV9	few	TRBJ2-2	.	TGTGCCAGCAGCCCAGGGCGGGGTCCCACCGGGGAGCTGTTTTTT	CASSPGRGPTGELFF
TRBV28	.	TRBJ2-1	.	TGTGCCAGCAGTTTATCCTCCAATGAGCAGTTCTTC	CASSLSSNEQFF
TRBV30	.	TRBJ1-1	.	TGTGCCTGGAGTGCCTTCCCGGGCCTGGGCCCTACTAGGACTGAAGCTTTCTTT	CAWSAFPGLGPTRTEAFF
TRBV7-9	.	TRBJ1-1	.	TGTGCCAGCAGAAAAATCATGAACACTGAAGCTTTCTTT	CASRKIMNTEAFF
TRBV7-8	.	TRBJ2-5	TRBD2	TGTGCCAGCAGCTTTAGGACTAGCGGGGAGACCCAGTACTTC	CASSFRTSGETQYF
TRBV6-1	few	TRBJ2-2	.	TGTGCCAGCGTTCAACTTTCGAACACCGGGGAGCTGTTTTTT	CASVQLSNTGELFF
TRBV19	.	TRBJ2-2	.	TGTGCCAGTAGTATCCTGGACTACTCGAACACCGGGGAGCTGTTTTTT	CASSILDYSNTGELFF
TRBV6-6	few	TRBJ2-3	.	TGTGCCAGCAGTTCCCTGGATACGCAGTATTTT	CASSSLDTQYF
TRBV7-9	.	TRBJ1-1	.	TGTGCCAGCAGCTTAGCCAGGAACAGTGAAGCTTTCTTT	CASSLARNSEAFF
TRBV7-9	.	TRBJ1-2	.	TGTGCCAGCAGCACGGGTACCTATGGCTACACCTTC	CASSTGTYGYTF
TRBV9	.	TRBJ1-5	TRBD1	TGTGCCAGCAGCGAGACAGGGCGTCAGCCCCAGCATTTT	CASSETGRQPQHF
TRBV29-1	once	TRBJ1-2	.	TGCAGCGCCGGAGAACTCTATGGCTACCCCTTC	CSAGELYGYPF
TRBV28	.	TRBJ2-7	.	TGTGCCAGCAGCCCTCGGGGGTACGAGCAGTACTTC	CASSPRGYEQYF
TRBV28	.	TRBJ1-6	.	TGTGCCAGCAGTCCCCTCGAATTCGATAGCTCCTATAATTCACCCCTCCACTTT	CASSPLEFDSSYNSPLHF
TRBV28	.	TRBJ1-4	TRBD1	TGTGCCAGCAGTTTCTCTCAACAGGGGAAACTGTTTTTT	CASSFSQQGKLFF
TRBV7-9	.	TRBJ2-5	TRBD2	TGTGCCAGCAGCCGCCTAACTAGCGGACAAGAGACCCAGTACTTC	CASSRLTSGQETQYF
TRBV10-3	few	TRBJ1-4	TRBD1	TGTGCCACCCTAGGACAGGGCGAAGAAAAACTGTTTTTT	CATLGQGEEKLFF
TRBV19	.	TRBJ1-5	TRBD1	TGTGCCAGTAGTCCTCCGGGACAGGATAATCAGCCCCAGCATTTT	CASSPPGQDNQPQHF
TRBV28	.	TRBJ2-7	.	TGTGCCAGCAGCCCCGTGAGCGTATCCTCCTACGAGCAGTACTTC	CASSPVSVSSYEQYF
TRBV23-1	.	TRBJ2-2	.	TGCGCCAGCAGTCAAACAGAGAACACCGGGGAGCTGTTTTTT	CASSQTENTGELFF
TRBV6-5	.	TRBJ2-1	TRBD2	TGTGCCAGCAGTCCCCGGACTAGCGGGATCAATGAGCAGTTCTTC	CASSPRTSGINEQFF
TRBV10-1	.	TRBJ1-6	.	TGCGCCAGCAGCGGCGGGACGGGGAATTCACCCCTCCACTTT	CASSGGTGNSPLHF
TRBV4-1	.	TRBJ1-1	.	TGCGCCAGCAGCCACACACCAGGGCGGAGGGACACTGAAGCTTTCTTT	CASSHTPGRRDTEAFF
TRBV7-8	.	TRBJ1-2	.	TGTGCCAGCAGCTTAATAGGAGTGAGGGATCCCTATGGCTACACCTTC	CASSLIGVRDPYGYTF
TRBV19	.	TRBJ1-1	.	TGTGCCAGTAGTATAGATCCGGTTACTGAAGCTTTCTTT	CASSIDPVTEAFF
TRBV28	.	TRBJ1-1	TRBD1	TGTGCCAGCAGACGGACAGGACTGAACACTGAAGCTTTCTTT	CASRRTGLNTEAFF
TRBV14	.	TRBJ2-7	TRBD1	TGTGCCAGCAGCCAACTCTCCGGGACAGGGATCCACGAGCAGTACTTC	CASSQLSGTGIHEQYF
TRBV7-3	.	TRBJ2-2	.	TGTGCCAGCAGCTCCCAGAACGGGGAGCTGTTTTTT	CASSSQNGELFF
TRBV9	.	TRBJ1-1	.	TGTGCCAGCACCCTAGGGGCCTTTCTGAACACTGAAGCTTTCTTT	CASTLGAFLNTEAFF
TRBV19	.	TRBJ2-1	.	TGTGCCAGTAGTATGGACAGTTACAATGAGCAGTTCTTC	CASSMDSYNEQFF
TRBV5-1	once	TRBJ2-1	TRBD2	TGCGCCAGCAACCTAGCGGGGGGGAACAATGAGCAGTTCTTC	CASNLAGGNNEQFF
TRBV30	.	TRBJ1-3	.	TGTGCCTGGAATTCAGGAAACACCATATATTTT	CAWNSGNTIYF
TRBV6-6	.	TRBJ2-3	TRBD2	TGTGCCAGCAACCTCGGGGGGGGAGCAGATACGCAGTATTTT	CASNLGGGADTQYF
TRBV5-1	.	TRBJ2-3	.	TGCGCCAGCAGCCCGGGGAGAGATACGCAGTATTTT	CASSPGRDTQYF
TRBV27	.	TRBJ1-5	TRBD1	TGTGCCAGCAGGACAGGGGGCCAGCCCCAGCATTTT	CASRTGGQPQHF